This TCR beta chain was documented in a study of shared clonotypes between healthy human individuals. The wider study: The plates for each donor numbered three CD4 naive, three CD4 memory, two CD8 naive and one CD8 memory.

Per the study methods: ImmunoSEQ only sent back junction sequences with no quality scores, so filtering was done differently. Some clones are missing from TCRdb's copy, which holds only in-frame ones; the method was immunoSEQ multiplex PCR. The D gene and trimming were derived from the DNA, and the V and J assignments and clone size from that table. Among hundreds of thousands of clones listed, roughly 96% were seen once. This CDR3 contains 14 residues. Germline V gives CDR1 MGHRA, CDR2 YSYEKL. Trimming stripped 1 base from V and 4 bases from J, with 11 bases between. Cells designated naive CD8 were CD45RO-negative and were positively selected for CCR7, with terminally differentiated effector memory CD45RA+ cells excluded.

Material: naive CD8+ T cells sorted from blood. The source of this sequence is a woman aged 30 to 39 in good health. The genes are TRBV4-1 and TRBJ2-7; D might be TRBD1 (5 bases). CDR3 sequence (DNA): TGCGCCAGCAGCCAAGCAGGGCCCAATTACGAGCAGTACTTC. Its translation: CASSQAGPNYEQYF.